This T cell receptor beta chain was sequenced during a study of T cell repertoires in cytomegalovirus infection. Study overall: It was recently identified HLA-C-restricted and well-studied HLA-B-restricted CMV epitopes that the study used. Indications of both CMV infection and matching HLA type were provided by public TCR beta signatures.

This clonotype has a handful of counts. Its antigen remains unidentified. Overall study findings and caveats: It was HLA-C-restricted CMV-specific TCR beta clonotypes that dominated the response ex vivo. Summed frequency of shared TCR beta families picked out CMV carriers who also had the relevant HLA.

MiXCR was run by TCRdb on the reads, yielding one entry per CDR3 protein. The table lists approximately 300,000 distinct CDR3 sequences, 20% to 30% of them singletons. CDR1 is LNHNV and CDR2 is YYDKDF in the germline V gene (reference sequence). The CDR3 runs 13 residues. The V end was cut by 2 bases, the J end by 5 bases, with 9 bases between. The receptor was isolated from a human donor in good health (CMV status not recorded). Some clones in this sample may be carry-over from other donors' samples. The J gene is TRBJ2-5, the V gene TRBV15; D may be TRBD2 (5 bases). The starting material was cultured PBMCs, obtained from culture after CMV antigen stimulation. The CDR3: CATSRPPGETQYF. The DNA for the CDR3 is TGTGCCACCAGCAGACCCCCGGGGGAGACCCAGTACTTC.